This T cell receptor (beta chain) was observed in a study of CD8 T cells in ankylosing spondylitis. Each CDR3 protein is one row after TCRdb ran MiXCR on the 5' RACE reads. The table lists tens of thousands of distinct CDR3 sequences, around 25% of them singletons. Findings and caveats of the study: A TCR beta motif of several highly homologous variants seemed to mark ankylosing spondylitis blood. The study looked at matched synovial fluid samples from ankylosing spondylitis patients. Disease-linked clones were reported to be significantly enriched there.

The CDR3 loop spans 14 amino acids. V shed 3 bases and J 6 bases; nucleotides not matched to a gene: 5. Looked up from germline, CDR1 is DFQATT and CDR2 is SNEGSKA (reference sequence). This clonotype was observed a handful of times. Its antigen is not identified. The receptor was derived from a male donor with ankylosing spondylitis or in good health (not recorded which). Sequenced input: blood, either unsorted or a sorted T cell fraction (not recorded which). The chain uses TRBV20-1 and TRBJ1-4; 9 bases fit TRBD1. DNA of the CDR3: TGCAGTGCTAGGCGGGGACAGGGCGATGAAAAACTGTTTTTT. Its protein product is CSARRGQGDEKLFF.